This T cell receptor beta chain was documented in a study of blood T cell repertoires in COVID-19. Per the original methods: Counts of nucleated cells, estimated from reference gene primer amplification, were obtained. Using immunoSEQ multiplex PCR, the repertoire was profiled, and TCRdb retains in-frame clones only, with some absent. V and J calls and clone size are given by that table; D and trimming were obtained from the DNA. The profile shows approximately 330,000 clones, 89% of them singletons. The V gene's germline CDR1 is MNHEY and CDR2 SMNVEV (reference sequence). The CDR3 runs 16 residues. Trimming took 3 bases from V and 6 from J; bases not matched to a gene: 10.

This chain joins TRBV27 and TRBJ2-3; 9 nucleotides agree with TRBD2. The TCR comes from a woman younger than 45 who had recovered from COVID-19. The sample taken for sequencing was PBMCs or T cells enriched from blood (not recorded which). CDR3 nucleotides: TGTGCCAGCAGTTTCCTACTAGCGGGTTATGCGGATACGCAGTATTTT. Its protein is CASSFLLAGYADTQYF.